These 29 T cell receptor beta chains originate from one sample sequenced in a study of cytomegalovirus exposure and HLA in healthy donors. Method: immunoSEQ multiplex PCR; TCRdb's copy keeps in-frame clones and lacks some. The sample lists 300,000 to 450,000 clones, about nine tenths occurring once. What was sequenced was PBMCs. These receptor sequences come from a woman aged 18-29 years in good health and CMV-seronegative.

This chain uses TRBV21-1 with TRBJ2-7; the D segment call TRBD2 is taken from the table without a DNA check. TRBV21-1 is termed a pseudogene. The CDR3 is 17 residues long. The CDR3 region has the DNA TGTGCCAGCAGCAACATCGGTAGCGGGAGGCTAGATTACGAGCAGTACTTC. Protein sequence: CASSNIGSGRLDYEQYF.

In the case of this clone: Other DNA sequences in this sample translate to the same CDR3. The chain combines TRBV14 with TRBJ2-7; TRBD1 matches at 8 bases. The V gene end was trimmed by 1 base and the J gene end by 4 bases; junction bases not matched to a gene: 3. In germline, CDR1 is SGHDN, CDR2 FVKESK. The CDR3 length is 14 residues. The CDR3 protein is CASSQGTGKYEQYF. The CDR3 DNA reads TGTGCCAGCAGCCAAGGGACAGGGAAATACGAGCAGTACTTC. Variable domain in full (rest from reference TRBV14 and TRBJ2-7): EAGVTQFPSHSVIEKGQTVTLRCDPISGHDNLYWYRRVMGKEIKFLLHFVKESKQDESGMPNNRFLAERTGGTYSTLKVQPAELEDSGVYFCASSQGTGKYEQYFGPGTRLTVT.

The chain uses TRBV18 and TRBJ2-7; 10 bases map to TRBD1. The trim removed 5 bases at V and 6 bases at J, leaving 13 bases unmatched. The CDR3 is made up of 16 amino acids. The germline CDR1 and CDR2 sequences are KGHSH and LQKENI. The CDR3 reads CASSTSGTGAPGEQYF. In nucleotides, the CDR3 is TGTGCCAGCTCAACTTCCGGGACAGGGGCCCCGGGCGAGCAGTACTTC.

This chain connects TRBV29-1 to TRBJ1-3; 7 bases map to TRBD1. With V trimmed by 3 bases and J by 4 bases, 3 bases remained unmatched. This CDR3 comprises 13 residues. Germline values: CDR1 SQVTM, CDR2 ANQGSEA. The CDR3 loop is CSVETGSGNTIYF. The DNA of the CDR3 is TGCAGCGTTGAGACAGGGTCAGGAAACACCATATATTTT.

V usage is TRBV15 and J usage is TRBJ1-1; possibly TRBD1 for D (6 bases). CDR1 is LNHNV and CDR2 is YYDKDF in the germline V gene (reference sequence). This CDR3 comprises 15 residues. With 0 bases removed from V and 0 bases from J, the gap between germline ends came to 8 bases. The CDR3 DNA is TGTGCCACCAGCAGAGAAACAGGGCTGAACACTGAAGCTTTCTTT. This translates into CATSRETGLNTEAFF.

The J gene is TRBJ1-1, the V gene TRBV6-4; D ambiguous. Germline V gene sequence: CDR1 MRHNA, CDR2 SNTAGT. The CDR3 consists of 13 residues. Trimming left V 5 bases short and J 1 base short, with 8 bases between. Here the CDR3 DNA reads TGTGCCAGCAGTAAAAGAGAGAACACTGAAGCTTTCTTT. Translation: CASSKRENTEAFF.

The chain recombines TRBV30 with TRBJ2-3; 9 bases line up with TRBD2. Germline lookup yields CDR1 GTSNPN and CDR2 SVGIG (reference sequence). This CDR3 region has 15 residues. V gave up 2 bases and J gave up 3 bases; unmatched junction bases: 6. The CDR3 is CAWSLRGLATDTQYF. CDR3 nucleotide sequence: TGTGCCTGGAGTTTGAGGGGACTAGCAACAGATACGCAGTATTTT.

V is TRBV11-2 and J is TRBJ2-3; the match to TRBD2 covers 10 bases. The CDR3 runs to 17 residues. J was trimmed by 6 bases and V by 2 bases; bases with no gene match: 11. The V gene's germline CDR1 is SGHAT and CDR2 FQNNGV. As DNA, the CDR3 is TGTGCCAGCAGCTTATCCCCTAGCGGGAGATCGACGGATACGCAGTATTTT. Encoded protein: CASSLSPSGRSTDTQYF. The complete variable domain, with remaining parts taken from reference TRBV11-2 and TRBJ2-3, reads EAGVAQSPRYKIIEKRQSVAFWCNPISGHATLYWYQQILGQGPKLLIQFQNNGVVDDSQLPKDRFSAERLKGVDSTLKIQPAKLEDSAVYLCASSLSPSGRSTDTQYFGPGTRLTVL.

The CDR3 sequence: CASSEYLGLAGAQYF. CDR3 DNA: TGTGCCAGCAGTGAATACCTCGGACTAGCGGGGGCCCAGTACTTC. The chain recombines TRBV6-1 with TRBJ2-7; TRBD2 matches 13 bases. CDR1 is MNHNS and CDR2 is SASEGT in the germline V gene. The CDR3 is 15 residues long. V dropped 2 bases and J dropped 10; count of bases not matched to a gene: 8.

The genes are TRBV15 and TRBJ2-7; the D gene is possibly TRBD2 (6 bases). Germline V gives CDR1 LNHNV, CDR2 YYDKDF (reference sequence). The V end lost 0 bases, the J end lost 7 bases, and 10 bases lay between the germline ends. The CDR3 runs 13 residues. The CDR3 is CATSRDVGGEQYF. In DNA, the CDR3 is TGTGCCACCAGCAGAGATGTTGGGGGGGAGCAGTACTTC.

The chain couples TRBV28 to TRBJ2-2; D perhaps matches TRBD1 (5 bases). CDR1 MDHEN and CDR2 SYDVKM come from the germline V gene. V shed 3 bases and J shed 6 bases, with 17 bases lying between them. This CDR3 comprises 16 residues. The CDR3 sequence is CASSLTGQGKPGELFF. The CDR3 DNA follows: TGTGCCAGCAGTTTGACCGGCCAGGGTAAACCCGGGGAGCTGTTTTTT.

The chain uses TRBV4-2 and TRBJ1-2, with a possible D match to TRBD1 (5 bases). Per germline, CDR1 LGHNA and CDR2 YNFKEQ. The ends were cut back, 3 bases at V and 8 bases at J, with 19 bases in the middle. The CDR3 has 15 residues. The CDR3 reads CASSQGLNPLGGYTF. The DNA for the CDR3 is TGTGCCAGCAGCCAGGGGCTGAACCCACTGGGGGGCTACACCTTC.

The V gene is TRBV28, the J gene TRBJ1-1; 10 nucleotides align to TRBD1. Germline values: CDR1 MDHEN, CDR2 SYDVKM. This CDR3 contains 13 residues. With V trimmed by 8 bases and J by 4 bases, 4 bases remained unmatched. CDR3 protein: CASDRGLVTEAFF. For the CDR3, the DNA is TGTGCCAGCGACAGGGGGCTGGTCACTGAAGCTTTCTTT.

The chain links TRBV5-1 to TRBJ1-5; D is unclear. The germline V gene has CDR1 SGHRS and CDR2 YFSETQ. With 4 bases removed from V and 0 bases from J, the gap between germline ends came to 11 bases. The CDR3 is 15 residues long. CDR3 nucleotide sequence: TGCGCCAGCAGCGATGGACTAAATAGCAATCAGCCCCAGCATTTT. As protein: CASSDGLNSNQPQHF.

The V gene is TRBV19, the J gene TRBJ2-3, with 10 positions matching TRBD2. Trimming at V came to 6 bases and at J to 3 bases, leaving 12 bases not matched to a gene. CDR3 length: 17 residues. Germline lookup yields CDR1 LNHDA and CDR2 SQIVND (reference sequence). DNA of the CDR3: TGTGCCAGTAGCCGTGGGCTACTAGCGGGAACTACAGATACGCAGTATTTT. This encodes CASSRGLLAGTTDTQYF.

V gene TRBV7-8 combines with J gene TRBJ2-5; TRBD2 agrees at 11 bases. CDR1 and CDR2 from the germline V gene are SGHVS and FQNEAQ. V dropped 2 bases and J dropped 3; count of bases not matched to a gene: 2. This CDR3 comprises 15 residues. CDR3 sequence (DNA): TGTGCCAGCAGCTTAAATAGCGGGGGGGAAGAGACCCAGTACTTC. Its translation is CASSLNSGGEETQYF.

V usage is TRBV4-2 and J usage is TRBJ2-2; tentatively, D is TRBD2 (5 bases). The CDR3 loop spans 16 amino acids. V dropped 0 bases and J dropped 6 bases, with 14 bases sitting between them. Germline CDR1 LGHNA, CDR2 YNFKEQ. The CDR3 reads CASSQDIQRVAGELFF. DNA of the CDR3: TGTGCCAGCAGCCAAGACATCCAGAGGGTAGCCGGGGAGCTGTTTTTT.

The chain combines TRBV27 with TRBJ2-3, with a weak D call TRBD2 (6 bases). Germline loops: CDR1 MNHEY, CDR2 SMNVEV (reference sequence). This CDR3 has 19 amino acids. V was trimmed by 10 bases and J by 2 bases, leaving 31 bases between them. The CDR3 here is CATTERRFAGPTATDTQYF. Here the CDR3 DNA reads TGTGCCACCACAGAACGACGGTTCGCGGGGCCCACGGCCACAGATACGCAGTATTTT.

This chain links TRBV27 with TRBJ2-3, with D possibly TRBD1 on 6 matching bases. Trimming left V 1 base short and J 1 base short, with 12 bases between. This CDR3 is 16 amino acids long. Germline V gives CDR1 MNHEY, CDR2 SMNVEV (reference sequence). The CDR3 coding sequence is TGTGCCAGCAGTTTATGGTACAAGGGGGGCACAGATACGCAGTATTTT. This encodes CASSLWYKGGTDTQYF.

The chain has TRBV5-1 and TRBJ1-4, with D unresolved. V was cut by 1 base and J by 0 bases, with 7 bases left in between. Germline lookup yields CDR1 SGHRS and CDR2 YFSETQ. The CDR3 runs to 15 residues. CDR3 DNA sequence: TGCGCCAGCAGCTTGACAGTTGCAACTAATGAAAAACTGTTTTTT. It encodes CASSLTVATNEKLFF.

V usage is TRBV4-1 and J usage is TRBJ1-5; D is perhaps TRBD1 (5 bases). Germline CDR1 and CDR2: MGHRA and YSYEKL. The CDR3 runs 17 residues. V was shortened by 0 bases and J by 1 base, with 13 bases between the two germline ends. The CDR3 loop is CASSQDNQGLSNQPQHF. DNA of the CDR3: TGCGCCAGCAGCCAAGATAATCAGGGTCTCAGCAATCAGCCCCAGCATTTT.

The chain combines TRBV28 with TRBJ2-7; 12 bases map to TRBD2. This CDR3 spans 16 amino acids. CDR1 MDHEN and CDR2 SYDVKM come from the germline V gene. Trimming removed 3 bases from V and 3 bases from J; junction bases left unmatched: 6. The CDR3 is CASSFPLAGGYYEQYF. The CDR3 DNA reads TGTGCCAGCAGTTTCCCCCTAGCGGGGGGGTACTACGAGCAGTACTTC.

The V gene is TRBV27, the J gene TRBJ1-1, with TRBD1 as a possible D gene (5 bases). The germline gives CDR1 MNHEY, CDR2 SMNVEV (reference sequence). Trimming shortened V by 4 bases and J by 4 bases, and 25 bases separated the two germline ends. This CDR3 is built from 18 residues. The DNA for the CDR3 is TGTGCCAGCAGTTCCCCGAGGGTACTAGGGGCGGGGATCACTGAAGCTTTCTTT. Amino acids: CASSSPRVLGAGITEAFF.

The chain carries TRBV6-1 and TRBJ1-4; D ambiguous. Germline values: CDR1 MNHNS, CDR2 SASEGT. V lost 6 bases, J lost 0 bases, and 8 bases lay in between. This CDR3 has 14 residues. CDR3 nucleotides: TGTGCCAGCAGCCAGGTCCCAACTAATGAAAAACTGTTTTTT. Protein: CASSQVPTNEKLFF.

As regards this clone: Other DNA sequences within the sample encode an identical CDR3. The chain links TRBV5-1 to TRBJ2-7; TRBD1 matches 10 bases. The CDR3 totals 14 residues. Germline values: CDR1 SGHRS, CDR2 YFSETQ. The V segment lost 0 bases and the J segment 3 bases; nucleotides outside the gene matches: 0. In DNA form, the CDR3 reads TGCGCCAGCAGCTTGGGGGACAGGGGCTACGAGCAGTACTTC. Translating gives CASSLGDRGYEQYF.

This chain uses TRBV27 with TRBJ2-1, with 8 bases fitting TRBD2. This CDR3 region has 16 residues. CDR1 and CDR2 (germline): MNHEY, SMNVEV (reference sequence). The V gene end was trimmed by 5 bases and the J gene end by 4 bases; junction bases not matched to a gene: 10. As DNA, the CDR3 is TGTGCCAGCAGTAACAGGGAACTAGCGGTTTACAATGAGCAGTTCTTC. This sequence encodes CASSNRELAVYNEQFF.

This rearrangement joins TRBV7-8 to TRBJ1-2; TRBD1 aligns across 7 bases. The CDR3 extends over 20 amino acids. Germline V gives CDR1 SGHVS, CDR2 FQNEAQ. J lost 4 bases, V lost 5 bases, and 25 bases had no gene match. The CDR3 DNA follows: TGTGCCAGCAGCCTCCGGGTCCCACAGGGGATCGGAAATCGGGCCTATGGCTACACCTTC. This translates into CASSLRVPQGIGNRAYGYTF.

The chain employs TRBV7-6 and TRBJ2-3; 12 nucleotides align to TRBD2. Trimming cost V 5 bases and J 4 bases; bases outside gene matches: 7. This CDR3 spans 16 amino acids. Germline V gene lookup returns CDR1 SGHVS and CDR2 FNYEAQ. Here the CDR3 reads CASSAMTSGSPDTQYF. CDR3 in DNA: TGTGCCAGCAGCGCCATGACTAGCGGGAGCCCAGATACGCAGTATTTT.

J is TRBJ2-7 and V is TRBV13; D unresolved. The CDR3 spans 14 residues. The germline V gene has CDR1 PRHDT and CDR2 FYEKMQ (reference sequence). V lost 3 bases, J lost 2 bases, and 11 bases lay in between. Here the CDR3 reads CASSFGGATYEQYF. CDR3 nucleotides: TGTGCCAGCAGCTTTGGCGGTGCGACCTACGAGCAGTACTTC.